The 18 T cell receptor beta chains below were found in one sample sequenced in a study of response to subunit inactivated influenza vaccine. MiXCR, run by TCRdb on the RT-PCR reads, gives a single entry per CDR3 protein. The repertoire holds about 650,000 distinct CDR3 sequences, with 15% to 17% as singletons. The sample in question was PBMCs from blood, obtained 11 to 12 days after vaccination. These receptors all come from a man aged 50-60 years who received an inactivated influenza vaccine.

This rearrangement joins TRBV3-1 to TRBJ2-7; no clear D gene. The length of the CDR3 is 14 residues. CDR1 LGHDT and CDR2 YNNKEL come from the germline V gene (reference sequence). The V gene lost 1 base and the J gene lost 3 bases, with 10 bases spanning the gap. DNA for the CDR3: TGTGCCAGCAGCCAAGTTTTCGGCAGCTACGAGCAGTACTTC. Residues: CASSQVFGSYEQYF.

This clonotype was seen more than once but under ten times. The gene calls are TRBV7-3 and TRBJ2-1, with D maybe TRBD1 (6 bases). Germline V gene sequence: CDR1 SGHTA, CDR2 FQGTGA. V was cut by 2 bases and J by 2 bases, with 13 bases left in between. There are 16 residues in the CDR3. DNA for the CDR3: TGTGCCAGCAGCTTATCTGCAGGGACAACCTACAATGAGCAGTTCTTC. It encodes CASSLSAGTTYNEQFF.

The rearrangement uses TRBV9 and TRBJ2-2; 8 bases fit TRBD1. CDR1 SGDLS and CDR2 YYNGEE come from the germline V gene. This CDR3 region has 16 residues. V gave up 5 bases and J gave up 6 bases; unmatched junction bases: 12. The CDR3 DNA sequence: TGTGCCAGCAGTGACCTTAGCAGGGGGCCGGCCGGGGAGCTGTTTTTT. Amino acid sequence: CASSDLSRGPAGELFF.

This chain links TRBV11-2 with TRBJ2-5, with 9 bases matching TRBD2. The CDR3 spans 15 residues. The germline gives CDR1 SGHAT, CDR2 FQNNGV. The V gene end was trimmed by 6 bases and the J gene end by 2 bases; junction bases not matched to a gene: 7. CDR3 coding DNA: TGTGCCAGCAGACAAGTAGCGGGAGCACAAGAGACCCAGTACTTC. The encoded protein is CASRQVAGAQETQYF.

This clonotype was counted a few times. The chain joins TRBV28 to TRBJ1-2; D possibly corresponds to TRBD1 (6 bases). Germline V CDR1 and CDR2: MDHEN, SYDVKM. The V and J ends lost 2 bases and 3 bases respectively, with 13 bases between them. The CDR3 totals 15 residues. The DNA of the CDR3 is TGTGCCAGCAGTTTAAAGGCAGGGGCTCACTATGGCTACACCTTC. Protein sequence: CASSLKAGAHYGYTF.

The V call is TRBV6-2 or TRBV6-3, the J call TRBJ2-4; 8 nucleotides line up with TRBD1. Trimming at V came to 5 bases and at J to 7 bases, leaving 4 bases not matched to a gene. The CDR3 loop spans 13 amino acids. The germline V gene encodes CDR1 MNHEY and CDR2 SVGEGT. The CDR3 DNA follows: TGTGCCAGCAGTCCGCGACAGGGGAACATTCAGTACTTC. It translates to CASSPRQGNIQYF.

The CDR3 region is CASILGGGYNEQFF. The CDR3 nucleotides read TGTGCCAGCATCCTCGGGGGGGGATACAATGAGCAGTTCTTC. V and J are TRBV12-3 or TRBV12-4 and TRBJ2-1; TRBD2 matches at 8 bases. CDR3 length equals 14 residues. V lost 7 bases to trimming and J lost 4 bases; unmatched junction nucleotides: 6.

This clonotype was observed at least ten times. DNA for the CDR3: TGCGCCAGCGGAACAGGGACCCCCCAAGAGACCCAGTACTTC. Residues: CASGTGTPQETQYF. This chain links TRBV5-1 with TRBJ2-5; TRBD1 might be the D (6 bases). Looked up from germline, CDR1 is SGHRS and CDR2 is YFSETQ. The length of the CDR3 is 14 residues. Trimming shortened V by 7 bases and J by 1 base, and 14 bases separated the two germline ends. The variable domain in full, with the rest retrieved from reference TRBV5-1 and TRBJ2-5, is KAGVTQTPRYLIKTRGQQVTLSCSPISGHRSVSWYQQTPGQGLQFLFEYFSETQRNKGNFPGRFSGRQFSNSRSEMNVSTLELGDSALYLCASGTGTPQETQYFGPGTRLLVL.

This clonotype was recorded a few times. The chain links TRBV6-2 or TRBV6-3 to TRBJ2-1; a possible D gene is TRBD2 (7 bases). CDR1 and CDR2 (germline): MNHEY, SVGEGT. This CDR3 has 12 amino acids. For the CDR3, the DNA is TGTACAAGGGGGGGGGTTTACAATGAGCAGTTCTTC. It is translated as CTRGGVYNEQFF.

The V call is TRBV15, the J call TRBJ2-2, with D possibly TRBD2 on 5 matching bases. V lost 0 bases, J lost 6 bases, and 11 bases lay in between. Per the germline V gene, CDR1 is LNHNV and CDR2 is YYDKDF (reference sequence). The CDR3 covers 15 residues. The chain's CDR3 is CATSRDRLGAGELFF. The DNA of the CDR3 is TGTGCCACCAGCAGAGATCGTTTGGGAGCCGGGGAGCTGTTTTTT.

The chain has TRBV7-2 and TRBJ2-7; D gene ambiguous. Germline V gene lookup returns CDR1 SGHTA and CDR2 FQGNSA. The CDR3 sequence is 16 residues long. V was trimmed by 3 bases and J by 5 bases, leaving 20 bases between them. CDR3 protein: CASSFLTFAPLHEQYF. The CDR3 DNA follows: TGTGCCAGCAGCTTTTTAACCTTTGCACCACTCCACGAGCAGTACTTC.

This clonotype was seen more than once but under ten times. The chain employs TRBV7-2 and TRBJ1-2; 11 nucleotides match TRBD1. This CDR3 comprises 14 residues. Germline V gene data show CDR1 as SGHTA and CDR2 as FQGNSA. V lost 4 bases and J lost 8; bases outside the gene matches: 6. CDR3 region: CASSSGTGGRGYTF. CDR3 bases: TGTGCCAGCAGCTCCGGGACAGGGGGTCGCGGCTACACCTTC.

In its sample, this clonotype was seen many times. V and J are TRBV12-3 or TRBV12-4 and TRBJ1-1, with 10 bases identical to TRBD1. V was pared by 5 bases and J by 4 bases, with 10 bases of the junction left unmatched. The CDR3 contains 16 residues. The CDR3 loop is CASSPHRDRGSTEAFF. CDR3 nucleotide sequence: TGTGCCAGCAGTCCCCACAGGGACAGGGGTAGCACTGAAGCTTTCTTT.

In this sample, this clonotype turned up a few times. This chain joins TRBV3-1 and TRBJ1-1; no clear D. The germline V and J ends were trimmed by 0 bases and 1 base, with 9 bases remaining between them. Germline values: CDR1 LGHDT, CDR2 YNNKEL (reference sequence). The CDR3 runs to 15 residues. The CDR3 DNA is TGTGCCAGCAGCCAAGAACGCAGGAGGAACACTGAAGCTTTCTTT. Its translation is CASSQERRRNTEAFF.

The J gene is TRBJ1-2, the V gene TRBV5-5, with a possible D match to TRBD1 (5 bases). Between the trimmed V and J ends, which lost 2 bases and 6 bases, there was a span of 17 bases. This CDR3 region has 15 residues. Germline V gives CDR1 SGHKS, CDR2 YYEKEE (reference sequence). The CDR3 DNA follows: TGTGCCAGCAGCTTCCAAGGGGTACTTTCGCATGGCTACACCTTC. This gives the protein CASSFQGVLSHGYTF.

The genes are TRBV6-2 or TRBV6-3 and TRBJ2-1; 11 bases align to TRBD1. This CDR3 region has 15 residues. Trimming removed 6 bases from V and 8 bases from J; junction bases left unmatched: 9. The V gene's germline CDR1 is MNHEY and CDR2 SVGEGT. The CDR3 reads CASRVWTGGLDEQFF. The CDR3 bases are TGTGCCAGCAGAGTCTGGACAGGGGGCTTGGATGAGCAGTTCTTC.

V is TRBV6-1 and J is TRBJ2-3; either TRBD1 or TRBD2 may supply D (5 bases each). The CDR3 extends over 14 amino acids. V dropped 10 bases and J dropped 1 base, with 15 bases sitting between them. Germline CDR1 reads MNHNS; CDR2 reads SASEGT. CDR3 region: CAIKQEVGTDTQYF. The CDR3 DNA reads as TGTGCCATCAAACAGGAGGTGGGCACAGATACGCAGTATTTT.

In its sample, this clonotype was seen a few times. V usage is TRBV27 and J usage is TRBJ2-5; D may match TRBD1 or TRBD2 (5 bases each). V gave up 10 bases and J gave up 7 bases, with 19 bases separating them. The CDR3 covers 13 residues. Germline lookup yields CDR1 MNHEY and CDR2 SMNVEV (reference sequence). CDR3 coding DNA: TGTGCCACTGCACTATATTGGGGGTGGACCCAGTACTTC. Encoded protein: CATALYWGWTQYF.